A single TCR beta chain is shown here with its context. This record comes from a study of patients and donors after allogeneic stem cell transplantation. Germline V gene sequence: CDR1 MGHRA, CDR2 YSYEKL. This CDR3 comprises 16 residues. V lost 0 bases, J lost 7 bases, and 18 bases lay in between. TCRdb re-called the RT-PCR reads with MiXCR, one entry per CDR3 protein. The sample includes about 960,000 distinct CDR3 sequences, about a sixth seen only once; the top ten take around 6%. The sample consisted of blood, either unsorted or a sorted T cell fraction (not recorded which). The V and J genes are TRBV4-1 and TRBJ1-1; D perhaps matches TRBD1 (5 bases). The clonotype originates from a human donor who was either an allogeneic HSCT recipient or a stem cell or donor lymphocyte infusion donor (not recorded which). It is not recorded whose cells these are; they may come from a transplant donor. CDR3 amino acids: CASSQDRGIGLGEAFF. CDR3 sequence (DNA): TGCGCCAGCAGCCAAGATCGGGGGATTGGGCTCGGTGAAGCTTTCTTT.